One and the same sample provided the 17 T cell receptor beta chains below, sequenced in a study of long-term antiretroviral therapy in people with HIV. A v3.0 immunoSEQ assay was performed at survey level. TCRdb's copy holds only in-frame clones and misses some; the assay was immunoSEQ multiplex PCR. The sample holds more than 25,000 clones, 95% to 98% seen once. This specimen was unsorted PBMCs, taken 7.6 years after starting antiretroviral therapy. Receptors originate from a young man with HIV.

The V gene is TRBV7-2, the J gene TRBJ2-7; TRBD2 is a possible D gene (5 bases). The germline V gene has CDR1 SGHTA and CDR2 FQGNSA. CDR3 length: 15 residues. V was clipped by 0 bases and J by 3 bases, with 12 bases between them. The CDR3 reads CASSLAFGGGYEQYF. The CDR3 coding sequence is TGTGCCAGCAGCTTAGCCTTTGGCGGAGGCTACGAGCAGTACTTC.

V usage is TRBV11-2 and J usage is TRBJ1-1, with D tentatively TRBD1 (5 bases). The CDR3 totals 13 residues. V lost 0 bases and J 7 bases, leaving 9 bases between the germline ends. Germline CDR1 reads SGHAT; CDR2 reads FQNNGV. CDR3 nucleotide sequence: TGTGCCAGCAGCTTAGATGCGGACATTGAAGCTTTCTTT. Translated, it gives CASSLDADIEAFF.

The rearrangement links TRBV2 to TRBJ1-5, with D uncertain. The CDR3 is made up of 14 amino acids. Trimming left V 5 bases short and J 0 bases short, with 8 bases between. CDR1 and CDR2 from the germline V gene are SNHLY and FYNNEI. DNA for the CDR3: TGTGCCAGCAGTTCCGACACTAGCAATCAGCCCCAGCATTTT. Its translation is CASSSDTSNQPQHF.

The chain couples TRBV6-6 to TRBJ2-7; D call uncertain. CDR3 length equals 12 residues. The germline V gene has CDR1 MNHNY and CDR2 SVGAGI (reference sequence). Between the trimmed V and J ends, which lost 7 bases and 1 base, there was a span of 8 bases. CDR3 DNA sequence: TGTGCCAGCAAAGGGTTTTCCTACGAGCAGTACTTC. Translation: CASKGFSYEQYF.

The J gene is TRBJ2-5, the V gene TRBV5-1; 11 bases agree with TRBD2. Gene TRBJ2-7 matches the end of the DNA better, so the J call may be wrong. This CDR3 region has 15 residues. Germline V gene data show CDR1 as SGHRS and CDR2 as YFSETQ. CDR3 sequence reads: CASSLVGTSGYEQYF. Written as DNA, the CDR3 is TGCGCCAGCAGCTTGGTCGGGACTAGCGGCTACGAGCAGTACTTC.

Turning to this clone: The junction shows a germline mismatch at one end, possibly a read error. The CDR3 DNA follows: TGTGCCAGCACTTCCCTAGCGGGACCCTATGAGCAGTACTTC. As protein: CASTSLAGPYEQYF. The chain has TRBV6-6 and TRBJ2-7, with 9 bases fitting TRBD2. In germline, CDR1 is MNHNY, CDR2 SVGAGI (reference sequence). The CDR3 spans 14 residues.

The chain is built from TRBV19 and TRBJ2-7, with 8 bases lining up with TRBD2. In germline, CDR1 is LNHDA, CDR2 SQIVND (reference sequence). Trimming cost V 6 bases and J 4 bases; bases outside gene matches: 17. The CDR3 totals 17 residues. The CDR3: CASSHIGRGVKVYEQYF. The CDR3 nucleotides read TGTGCCAGTAGCCACATCGGGAGGGGAGTAAAGGTATACGAGCAGTACTTC.

The V gene is TRBV7-6, the J gene TRBJ2-6; D uncertain. Germline lookup yields CDR1 SGHVS and CDR2 FNYEAQ. V lost 6 bases and J lost 2, with 5 bases in between. This CDR3 is 13 amino acids long. CDR3 amino acids: CASSATGANVLTF. The CDR3 nucleotides are TGTGCCAGCAGTGCGACTGGGGCCAACGTCCTGACTTTC.

The genes are TRBV5-1 and TRBJ2-2, with D tentatively TRBD1 or TRBD2 (6 bases each). The CDR3 is 16 residues long. V was shortened by 4 bases and J by 4 bases, with 17 bases between the two germline ends. The germline V gene has CDR1 SGHRS and CDR2 YFSETQ. The CDR3 reads CASSVVGGGGTGELFF. CDR3 coding DNA: TGCGCCAGCAGCGTCGTCGGGGGCGGCGGCACCGGGGAGCTGTTTTTT.

The rearrangement links TRBV11-3 to TRBJ2-1; D ambiguous. The CDR3 has 13 amino acids. Germline V lookup: CDR1 SGHNT, CDR2 YENEEA. V was shortened by 2 bases and J by 8 bases, with 10 bases between the two germline ends. CDR3 protein: CASSLSPGDEQFF. In nucleotides, the CDR3 is TGTGCCAGCAGCTTATCGCCCGGAGATGAGCAGTTCTTC. Drawing the rest from reference TRBV11-3 and TRBJ2-1, the complete variable domain is EAGVVQSPRYKIIEKKQPVAFWCNPISGHNTLYWYLQNLGQGPELLIRYENEEAVDDSQLPKDRFSAERLKGVDSTLKIQPAELGDSAVYLCASSLSPGDEQFFGPGTRLTVL.

The rearrangement joins TRBV5-4 to TRBJ2-2; perhaps TRBD1 as D (6 bases). The V gene's germline CDR1 is SGHNT and CDR2 YYREEE (reference sequence). Trimming took off 4 bases at V and 0 bases at J, with 16 bases between the two ends. There are 17 residues in the CDR3. The CDR3 reads CASSRLLDSANTGELFF. In nucleotides, the CDR3 is TGTGCCAGCAGCCGTCTCTTGGACAGTGCGAACACCGGGGAGCTGTTTTTT.

The genes are TRBV5-1 and TRBJ2-7; 8 bases match TRBD1. The CDR3 has 16 amino acids. The V gene's germline CDR1 is SGHRS and CDR2 YFSETQ. Germline trimming cut 1 base from V and 6 bases from J; bases unmatched to any gene: 12. The CDR3 protein is CASSLSGQGYWFEQYF. The CDR3 DNA follows: TGCGCCAGCAGCTTGTCCGGACAGGGTTATTGGTTCGAGCAGTACTTC.

This chain joins TRBV2 and TRBJ2-5; TRBD1 or TRBD2 may be the D gene (5 bases each). The CDR3 spans 13 residues. Germline V gene lookup returns CDR1 SNHLY and CDR2 FYNNEI. V was cut by 10 bases and J by 5 bases, with 17 bases left in between. The CDR3 region is CATVDWGTETQYF. For the CDR3, the DNA is TGTGCCACAGTGGACTGGGGCACCGAGACCCAGTACTTC.

V is TRBV9 and J is TRBJ2-1; D is possibly TRBD2 (5 bases). V was trimmed by 1 base and J by 1 base, leaving 9 bases between them. The CDR3 contains 15 residues. CDR1 and CDR2 (germline): SGDLS, YYNGEE. In nucleotides, the CDR3 is TGTGCCAGCAGCGTAAGTGGGGAGTCCTACAATGAGCAGTTCTTC. This encodes CASSVSGESYNEQFF.

Here the CDR3 DNA reads TGTGCCAGCAGTTCATCCGGGACAGGGGGCTCAGAGACCCAGTACTTC. Translation gives CASSSSGTGGSETQYF. The chain couples TRBV6-6 to TRBJ2-5; 12 nucleotides match TRBD1. The CDR3 extends over 16 amino acids. Looked up from germline, CDR1 is MNHNY and CDR2 is SVGAGI (reference sequence). Trimming removed 4 bases from V and 4 bases from J; junction bases left unmatched: 7.

In its sample, this clone was seen once. The chain has TRBV5-1 and TRBJ1-1, with D unresolved. The germline V gene has CDR1 SGHRS and CDR2 YFSETQ. The CDR3 totals 14 residues. The ends were cut back, 0 bases at V and 3 bases at J, with 9 bases in the middle. CDR3 amino acids: CASSLDGGDTEAFF. CDR3 sequence (DNA): TGCGCCAGCAGCTTGGACGGCGGGGACACTGAAGCTTTCTTT. Using reference TRBV5-1 and TRBJ1-1 for the parts outside the CDR3, the full variable domain is KAGVTQTPRYLIKTRGQQVTLSCSPISGHRSVSWYQQTPGQGLQFLFEYFSETQRNKGNFPGRFSGRQFSNSRSEMNVSTLELGDSALYLCASSLDGGDTEAFFGQGTRLTVV.

The chain uses TRBV4-1 and TRBJ1-5; no reliable D call. Looked up from germline, CDR1 is MGHRA and CDR2 is YSYEKL. The CDR3 spans 17 residues. V lost 0 bases and J 2 bases, leaving 14 bases between the germline ends. DNA of the CDR3: TGCGCCAGCAGCCAAGATCCTTCGGCGGGCGGCAATCAGCCCCAGCATTTT. Translating it yields CASSQDPSAGGNQPQHF.